A selection of T cell receptor beta chains follows, all from one sample in a study of OX40 agonist ivuxolimab in advanced cancers. Libraries were prepared by immunoSEQ multiplex PCR; TCRdb keeps only in-frame clonotypes and omits some of them. The sample yields about 66,000 clones, roughly nine tenths seen once. The material was CD4+ or CD8+ T cells sorted from blood, obtained in a trial of the OX40 agonist ivuxolimab. These receptors were taken from an adult with an advanced solid tumor such as melanoma, head and neck, liver or kidney cancer. Both conserved end residues are part of each CDR3. D genes are given only for firm matches. Clone size appears in some rows only: once, few, many, or a class for an expanded clone.

abundance: -
v_gene: TRBV5-8
d_gene: TRBD2
len: 17
j_gene: TRBJ2-1
CDR3nt: TGTGCCAGCAGCTTGGGGGCTCTAGCGGCCACCTACAATGAGCAGTTCTTC
CDR3aa: CASSLGALAATYNEQFF

abundance: -
v_gene: TRBV4-1
d_gene: -
len: 16
j_gene: TRBJ2-1
CDR3nt: TGCGCCAGCAGCCAAGGAAGGGACTCGGCCTACAATGAGCAGTTCTTC
CDR3aa: CASSQGRDSAYNEQFF

abundance: -
v_gene: TRBV15
d_gene: TRBD2
len: 21
j_gene: TRBJ2-3
CDR3nt: TGTGCCACCAGCAGAGACTGGGATAGATTTACAGCGGGAGTAATTGCAGATACGCAGTATTTT
CDR3aa: CATSRDWDRFTAGVIADTQYF

abundance: once
v_gene: TRBV9
d_gene: -
len: 14
j_gene: TRBJ2-1
CDR3nt: TGTGCCAGCAGCCCTGGGGCAGGGGTAAGGGAGCAGTTCTTC
CDR3aa: CASSPGAGVREQFF

abundance: -
v_gene: TRBV27
d_gene: -
len: 13
j_gene: TRBJ1-5
CDR3nt: TGTGCCAGCAGACCTACAGGGAATCAGCCCCAGCATTTT
CDR3aa: CASRPTGNQPQHF

abundance: few
v_gene: TRBV5-1
d_gene: -
len: 15
j_gene: TRBJ1-2
CDR3nt: TGCGCCAGCAGCTTGGGAGGGGTAGCTAACTATGGCTACACCTTC
CDR3aa: CASSLGGVANYGYTF

abundance: -
v_gene: TRBV28
d_gene: TRBD2
len: 13
j_gene: TRBJ2-7
CDR3nt: TGTGCCAGCAGTTTAGCGGGAGTCTACGAGCAGTACTTC
CDR3aa: CASSLAGVYEQYF

abundance: -
v_gene: TRBV2
d_gene: TRBD2
len: 15
j_gene: TRBJ2-2
CDR3nt: TGTGCCAGCAGTAGACTAGCGGGAGCGCCCGGGGAGCTGTTTTTT
CDR3aa: CASSRLAGAPGELFF

abundance: -
v_gene: TRBV5-4
d_gene: TRBD1
len: 15
j_gene: TRBJ2-1
CDR3nt: TGTGCCAGCAGCAACGGGACAGGAAAGAAGTTTGAGCAGTTCTTC
CDR3aa: CASSNGTGKKFEQFF

abundance: -
v_gene: TRBV19
d_gene: TRBD1
len: 14
j_gene: TRBJ2-2
CDR3nt: TGTGCCAGTAGTAGACAGGGGAACACCGGGGAGCTGTTTTTT
CDR3aa: CASSRQGNTGELFF

abundance: -
v_gene: TRBV5-6
d_gene: -
len: 14
j_gene: TRBJ2-7
CDR3nt: TGTGCCAGCAGCTTGGTAGGGTTCTCGTACGAGCAGTACTTC
CDR3aa: CASSLVGFSYEQYF

abundance: -
v_gene: TRBV15
d_gene: -
len: 16
j_gene: TRBJ1-5
CDR3nt: TGTGCCACCAGCAGAGAACAGGGCCGGTTCAATCAGCCCCAGCATTTT
CDR3aa: CATSREQGRFNQPQHF

abundance: -
v_gene: TRBV11-1
d_gene: -
len: 13
j_gene: TRBJ1-1
CDR3nt: TGTGCCAGCAGCTCTCCGGACACCACTGAAGCTTTCTTT
CDR3aa: CASSSPDTTEAFF

abundance: -
v_gene: TRBV7-7
d_gene: TRBD2
len: 17
j_gene: TRBJ2-3
CDR3nt: TGTGCCAGCAGCTTAGGTCCGGGCGGGAGAGGCACAGATACGCAGTATTTT
CDR3aa: CASSLGPGGRGTDTQYF

abundance: -
v_gene: TRBV4-1
d_gene: TRBD1
len: 15
j_gene: TRBJ1-5
CDR3nt: TGCGCCAGCACCACGACAGGGGCGAACAATCAGCCCCAGCATTTT
CDR3aa: CASTTTGANNQPQHF

abundance: once
v_gene: TRBV2
d_gene: -
len: 15
j_gene: TRBJ2-5
CDR3nt: TGTGCCAGCAGTACCCGGGACATCCAGCGGGAGACCCAGTACTTC
CDR3aa: CASSTRDIQRETQYF

abundance: -
v_gene: TRBV2
d_gene: TRBD1
len: 15
j_gene: TRBJ1-2
CDR3nt: TGTGCCAGCAGAAACCCACCTGGACAGGAGGGGGGCTACACCTTC
CDR3aa: CASRNPPGQEGGYTF

abundance: -
v_gene: TRBV10-3
d_gene: TRBD2
len: 15
j_gene: TRBJ2-1
CDR3nt: TGTGCCATCAGTACTAGCGGGAGCTATCTGGATGAGCAGTTCTTC
CDR3aa: CAISTSGSYLDEQFF

abundance: -
v_gene: TRBV18
d_gene: TRBD1
len: 14
j_gene: TRBJ2-7
CDR3nt: TGTGCCAGCTCCCGGACAGGGGTCTCCTACGAGCAGTACTTC
CDR3aa: CASSRTGVSYEQYF

abundance: -
v_gene: TRBV9
d_gene: TRBD2
len: 17
j_gene: TRBJ2-7
CDR3nt: TGTGCCAGCAGCTTAGGACTAGCGGGAGGGCCGATGAACGAGCAGTACTTC
CDR3aa: CASSLGLAGGPMNEQYF

abundance: -
v_gene: TRBV4-1
d_gene: -
len: 15
j_gene: TRBJ1-4
CDR3nt: TGCGCCAGCAGCCAAAAGGGGACACCTAATGAAAAACTGTTTTTT
CDR3aa: CASSQKGTPNEKLFF

abundance: -
v_gene: TRBV29-1
d_gene: -
len: 13
j_gene: TRBJ1-1
CDR3nt: TGCAGCGTTGTTTTAGACTACAACACTGAAGCTTTCTTT
CDR3aa: CSVVLDYNTEAFF

abundance: few
v_gene: TRBV7-9
d_gene: -
len: 16
j_gene: TRBJ1-4
CDR3nt: TGTGCCAGCAGCTTTACCGGGATGGGACGAAAGGAAAAACTGTTTTTT
CDR3aa: CASSFTGMGRKEKLFF

abundance: -
v_gene: TRBV11-1
d_gene: -
len: 11
j_gene: TRBJ2-5
CDR3nt: TGTGCCAGCAGCAGAGAAGAGACCCAGTACTTC
CDR3aa: CASSREETQYF

abundance: -
v_gene: TRBV5-1
d_gene: -
len: 14
j_gene: TRBJ2-7
CDR3nt: TGCGCCAGCAGCCCCGACTTCGCCTCCTACGAGCAGTACTTC
CDR3aa: CASSPDFASYEQYF

abundance: once
v_gene: TRBV2
d_gene: TRBD2
len: 13
j_gene: TRBJ2-1
CDR3nt: TGTGCCAGGGGACTAGCGGAAGCCAATGAGCAGTTCTTC
CDR3aa: CARGLAEANEQFF

abundance: -
v_gene: TRBV21-1
d_gene: -
len: 13
j_gene: TRBJ2-7
CDR3nt: TGTGCCAGCAGCGAGGAGGGGCTGGACGAGCAGTACTTC
CDR3aa: CASSEEGLDEQYF

abundance: -
v_gene: TRBV5-1
d_gene: -
len: 15
j_gene: TRBJ1-1
CDR3nt: TGCGCCAGCAGCGAGGGACACCGTTCGAACACTGAAGCTTTCTTT
CDR3aa: CASSEGHRSNTEAFF

abundance: -
v_gene: TRBV5-6
d_gene: -
len: 15
j_gene: TRBJ2-2
CDR3nt: TGTGCCAGCAGCTTACTGGGCCCGAACACCGGGGAGCTGTTTTTT
CDR3aa: CASSLLGPNTGELFF

abundance: -
v_gene: TRBV18
d_gene: -
len: 15
j_gene: TRBJ1-1
CDR3nt: TGTGCCAGCTCACCCGCGGGGCCCGGGAGCACTGAAGCTTTCTTT
CDR3aa: CASSPAGPGSTEAFF

abundance: -
v_gene: TRBV5-1
d_gene: -
len: 15
j_gene: TRBJ1-5
CDR3nt: TGCGCCAGCAGCTTGGCGGGGGATAGCAATCAGCCCCAGCATTTT
CDR3aa: CASSLAGDSNQPQHF

abundance: -
v_gene: TRBV30
d_gene: -
len: 11
j_gene: TRBJ2-1
CDR3nt: TGTGCCCAGGGATGGGGGAATGAGCAGTTCTTC
CDR3aa: CAQGWGNEQFF

abundance: -
v_gene: TRBV28
d_gene: -
len: 17
j_gene: TRBJ2-2
CDR3nt: TGTGCCAGCAGTTTGAGATCTAAGGGGATTTTACCTTGGGAGCTGTTTTTT
CDR3aa: CASSLRSKGILPWELFF

abundance: -
v_gene: TRBV7-9
d_gene: TRBD2
len: 15
j_gene: TRBJ2-1
CDR3nt: TGTGCCAGCAGCCCAATCGGGACTAGGTACAATGAGCAGTTCTTC
CDR3aa: CASSPIGTRYNEQFF

abundance: -
v_gene: TRBV19
d_gene: TRBD1
len: 15
j_gene: TRBJ2-3
CDR3nt: TGTGCCAGTAATCCCCAGGGGGACCGCACAGATACGCAGTATTTT
CDR3aa: CASNPQGDRTDTQYF

abundance: -
v_gene: TRBV2
d_gene: TRBD1
len: 15
j_gene: TRBJ1-4
CDR3nt: TGTGCCAGCGGGGGGCAGGGGGGCTATAATGAAAAACTGTTTTTT
CDR3aa: CASGGQGGYNEKLFF

abundance: -
v_gene: TRBV27
d_gene: -
len: 17
j_gene: TRBJ2-7
CDR3nt: TGTGCCAGCAGTTTGGTTTCGGCAGGCTACCACTCCTACGAGCAGTACTTC
CDR3aa: CASSLVSAGYHSYEQYF

abundance: once
v_gene: TRBV2
d_gene: -
len: 15
j_gene: TRBJ2-2
CDR3nt: TGTGCCAGCAGTTTGAAGAAGTCCGGTACCGGGGAGCTGTTTTTT
CDR3aa: CASSLKKSGTGELFF

abundance: -
v_gene: TRBV7-8
d_gene: TRBD2
len: 18
j_gene: TRBJ2-2
CDR3nt: TGTGCCAGCAGCTTAGCGGGGGGGAAAGCGGGAGTCACCGGGGAGCTGTTTTTT
CDR3aa: CASSLAGGKAGVTGELFF

abundance: -
v_gene: TRBV6-1
d_gene: -
len: 14
j_gene: TRBJ1-5
CDR3nt: TGTGCCAGCATTGCGTCCCAAATTAGTCAGCCCCAGCATTTT
CDR3aa: CASIASQISQPQHF

abundance: -
v_gene: TRBV2
d_gene: TRBD1
len: 15
j_gene: TRBJ1-5
CDR3nt: TGTGCCAGCGGGACAGGGAAATATAGCAATCAGCCCCAGCATTTT
CDR3aa: CASGTGKYSNQPQHF

abundance: -
v_gene: TRBV6-1
d_gene: -
len: 13
j_gene: TRBJ1-4
CDR3nt: TGTGCCAGCAGTGATGGCTTTGGGGGGAAACTGTTTTTT
CDR3aa: CASSDGFGGKLFF

abundance: once
v_gene: TRBV7-9
d_gene: -
len: 15
j_gene: TRBJ2-7
CDR3nt: TGTGCCAGCAGCTCATCAATAGGGGGATTCGACGAGCAGTACTTC
CDR3aa: CASSSSIGGFDEQYF

abundance: -
v_gene: TRBV2
d_gene: -
len: 15
j_gene: TRBJ1-5
CDR3nt: TGTGCCAGCACCATGGGACAAGTTAGCAATCAGCCCCAGCATTTT
CDR3aa: CASTMGQVSNQPQHF

abundance: -
v_gene: TRBV19
d_gene: -
len: 14
j_gene: TRBJ2-7
CDR3nt: TGTGCCAGTAGCGGTACGGCCTCTAATTACGAGCAGTACTTC
CDR3aa: CASSGTASNYEQYF